This T cell receptor beta chain originates from a study of blood T cell repertoires in COVID-19. Study at large: Acute-phase and convalescent COVID-19 samples originated in the United States, Italy and Spain.

Allocation to cohorts depended on clinical history reported by the participants. All exposed participants met a person with COVID-19 within 2 weeks before entering the study. This CDR3 has 12 amino acids. Per germline, CDR1 KGHDR and CDR2 SFDVKD. V was clipped by 9 bases and J by 6 bases; unmatched bases: 4. Original data processing: Reference gene primer amplification in the assay estimated nucleated cell counts. Sequencing used immunoSEQ multiplex PCR; TCRdb keeps in-frame clones, though not all of them. D and trimming were read from the DNA, whereas the V and J calls and clone size are those reported in that table. The sample lists 200,000 to 250,000 clones, about 90% occurring once.

The TCR sequence derives from a woman aged 30 to 39 who had been exposed to COVID-19. The sequencing sample was made of PBMCs or T cells enriched from blood (not recorded which). V gene TRBV24-1 combines with J gene TRBJ2-1, with 7 bases lining up with TRBD1. The CDR3 region is CATAGTVNEQFF. As DNA, the CDR3 is TGTGCCACCGCCGGGACAGTCAATGAGCAGTTCTTC.